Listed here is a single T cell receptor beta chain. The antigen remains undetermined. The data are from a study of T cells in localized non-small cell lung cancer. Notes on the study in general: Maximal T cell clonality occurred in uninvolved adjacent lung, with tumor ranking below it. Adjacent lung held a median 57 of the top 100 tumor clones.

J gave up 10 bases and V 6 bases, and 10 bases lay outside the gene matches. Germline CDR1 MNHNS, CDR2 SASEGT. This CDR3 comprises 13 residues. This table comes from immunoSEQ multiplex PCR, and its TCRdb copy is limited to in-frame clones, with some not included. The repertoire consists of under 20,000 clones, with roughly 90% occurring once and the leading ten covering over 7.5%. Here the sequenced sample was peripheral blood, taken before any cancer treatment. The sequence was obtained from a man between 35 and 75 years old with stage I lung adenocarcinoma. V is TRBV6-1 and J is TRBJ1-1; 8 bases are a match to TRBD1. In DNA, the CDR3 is TGTGCCAGCAGGGCAGGACAGGGTTTGGTAGCTTTCTTT. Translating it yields CASRAGQGLVAFF.